This entry is about one TCR beta chain. Its antigen is not known. Germline CDR1 and CDR2: GTSNPN and SVGIG (reference sequence). This CDR3 is built from 12 residues. The ends were cut back, 2 bases at V and 2 bases at J, with 7 bases in the middle. This record belongs to a study of T cell responses to AZD1222 COVID-19 vaccine. General study results and limits: Within unmutated variant regions lay the reported targets of nearly half of spike-specific TCRs. Scientists sampled the repertoires only once the peak T cell response had passed.

Repertoires were generated with immunoSEQ multiplex PCR, while TCRdb's copy carries only in-frame clones and drops some. Among 90,000 to 120,000 clones, roughly nine tenths were seen once, and the ten largest hold over 3%. Sequenced material: peripheral blood, taken on day 0 of MenACWY control vaccination. The source is an adult in good health. The chain has TRBV30 and TRBJ2-7; D perhaps matches TRBD1 (5 bases). The CDR3 here is CAWSSGTYEQYF. As DNA, the CDR3 is TGTGCCTGGAGTTCAGGGACCTACGAGCAGTACTTC.